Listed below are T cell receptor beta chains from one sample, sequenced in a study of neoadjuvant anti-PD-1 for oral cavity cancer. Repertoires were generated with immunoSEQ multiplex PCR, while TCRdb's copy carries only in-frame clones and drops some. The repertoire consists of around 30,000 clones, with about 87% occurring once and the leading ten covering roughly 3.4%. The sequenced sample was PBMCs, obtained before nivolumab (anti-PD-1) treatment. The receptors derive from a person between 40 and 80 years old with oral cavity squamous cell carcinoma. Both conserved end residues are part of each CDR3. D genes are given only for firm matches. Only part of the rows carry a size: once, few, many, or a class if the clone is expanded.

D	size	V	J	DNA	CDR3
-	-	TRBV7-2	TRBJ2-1	TGTGCCAGCAGCCCCGGACGGGACAATGAGCAGTTCTTC	CASSPGRDNEQFF
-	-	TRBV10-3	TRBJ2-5	TGTGCCATCAGTGGACCAGGGGAGACCCAGTACTTC	CAISGPGETQYF
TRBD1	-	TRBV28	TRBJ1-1	TGTGCCAGCAGCTTGGGACAGAGAAACACTGAAGCTTTCTTT	CASSLGQRNTEAFF
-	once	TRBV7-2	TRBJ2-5	TGTGCCAGCAGCCGTCAGGGAACGGGGGAGACCCAGTACTTC	CASSRQGTGETQYF
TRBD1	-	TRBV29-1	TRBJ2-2	TGCAGCGTTGAGACAGGGGCCACCGGGGAGCTGTTTTTT	CSVETGATGELFF
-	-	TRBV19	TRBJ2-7	TGTGCCAGTAGTCCCACTACGGCGAGCTCCTACGAGCAGTACTTC	CASSPTTASSYEQYF
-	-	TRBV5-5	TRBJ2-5	TGTGCCAGCAGCTGGCCTGGGGAGACCCAGTACTTC	CASSWPGETQYF
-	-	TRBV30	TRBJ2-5	TGTGCCTGGAGTGCCGCCTTGGTGCTTGTCCGGGAGACCCAGTACTTC	CAWSAALVLVRETQYF
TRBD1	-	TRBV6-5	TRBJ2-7	TGTGCCAGCAGCCGTGGGACAGGGGGCTCCTACGAGCAGTACTTC	CASSRGTGGSYEQYF
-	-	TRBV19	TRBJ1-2	TGTGCCAGTAGTATCCCCCGTACAACTAACGGCTACACCTTC	CASSIPRTTNGYTF
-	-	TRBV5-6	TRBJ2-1	TGTGCCAGCAGCCCTGTACGGGCCGGTGAGCAGTTCTTC	CASSPVRAGEQFF
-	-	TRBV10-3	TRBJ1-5	TGTGCCATCAGTCAGGGGAGCAATCAGCCCCAGCATTTT	CAISQGSNQPQHF
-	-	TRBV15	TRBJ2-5	TGTGCCACCAGCAGAACAGGATTCCAAGAGACCCAGTACTTC	CATSRTGFQETQYF
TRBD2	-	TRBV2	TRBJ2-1	TGTGCCAGCAGTTGGGGGACTAGCGGGGGACGAAATGAGCAGTTCTTC	CASSWGTSGGRNEQFF
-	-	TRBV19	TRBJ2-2	TGTGCCAGTAGTGGGCGGACGGGGTGGAGGACCGGGGAGCTGTTTTTT	CASSGRTGWRTGELFF
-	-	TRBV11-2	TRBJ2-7	TGTGCCAGCAGCTTTACGGACTCCGATAGGGAGCAGTACTTC	CASSFTDSDREQYF
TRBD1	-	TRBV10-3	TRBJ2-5	TGTGCCACCGTGAACGCAGGGGGCTCTGAGACCCAGTACTTC	CATVNAGGSETQYF
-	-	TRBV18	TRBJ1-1	TGTGCCAGCTCACCGTCCGGGGCGGGCACTGAAGCTTTCTTT	CASSPSGAGTEAFF
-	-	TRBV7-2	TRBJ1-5	TGTGCCAGCAGCTTTCTTAATCAGCCCCAGCATTTT	CASSFLNQPQHF
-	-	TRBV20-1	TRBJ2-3	TGCAGTGCTTCCGATGTGGTGACGCAGTATTTT	CSASDVVTQYF
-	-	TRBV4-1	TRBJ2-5	TGCGCCAGCAGCCGCGGACCGACGCCCCACTATCAGTACTTC	CASSRGPTPHYQYF
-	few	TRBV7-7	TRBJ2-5	TGTGCCAGCAGCGTTTCAGGGTTCCTCCAAGAGACCCAGTACTTC	CASSVSGFLQETQYF
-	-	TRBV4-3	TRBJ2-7	TGCGCCAGCAGCCAAGACCAGGGGTTTCCCTACGAGCAGTACTTC	CASSQDQGFPYEQYF
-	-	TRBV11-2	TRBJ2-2	TGTGCCAGCAGCACCCCGAACACCGGGGAGCTGTTTTTT	CASSTPNTGELFF
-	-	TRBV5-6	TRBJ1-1	TGTGCCAGCAGCTCCAGGGGTGAAGCTTTCTTT	CASSSRGEAFF
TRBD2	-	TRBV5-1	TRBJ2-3	TGCGCCAGCAGGTCCGGACTAGCGGCTACCACAGATACGCAGTATTTT	CASRSGLAATTDTQYF
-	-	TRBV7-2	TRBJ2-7	TGTGCCAGCAGCTGGGCGGCAGGTCCCTCCTACGAGCAGTACTTC	CASSWAAGPSYEQYF
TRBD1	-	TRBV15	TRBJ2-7	TGTGCCACCAGCAGAGAGGCGAGACAGGGTGGAGAGCAGTACTTC	CATSREARQGGEQYF
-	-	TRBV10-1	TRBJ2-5	TGCGCCAGCACGGGGGTCCAAGAGACCCAGTACTTC	CASTGVQETQYF
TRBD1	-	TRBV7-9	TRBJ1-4	TGTGCCAGCAGCTTAGCCCGCGGACAGGGGGGTGAAAAACTGTTTTTT	CASSLARGQGGEKLFF
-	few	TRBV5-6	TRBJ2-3	TGTGCCAGCAGCTTACTGGGGGATACGCAGTATTTT	CASSLLGDTQYF
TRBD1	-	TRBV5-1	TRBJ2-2	TGCGCCAGCAGCTTACAGACAGGGACCGGGGAGCTGTTTTTT	CASSLQTGTGELFF
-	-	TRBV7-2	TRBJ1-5	TGTGCCAGCAGTTGGGGCGGGGGGGGTCAGCCCCAGCATTTT	CASSWGGGGQPQHF
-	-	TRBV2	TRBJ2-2	TGTGCCAGCAGGGGTCGGACGAACACCGGGGAGCTGTTTTTT	CASRGRTNTGELFF
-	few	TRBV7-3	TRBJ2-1	TGTGCCAGCAGCTTATCGCCGGGCCACAATGAGCAGTTCTTC	CASSLSPGHNEQFF
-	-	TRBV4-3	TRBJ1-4	TGCGCCAGCAGCCAAGAAATGGGCAGGGGTGCGTTTTATGCTAATGAAAAACTGTTTTTT	CASSQEMGRGAFYANEKLFF
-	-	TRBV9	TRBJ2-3	TGTGCCAGCAGCGTGGAGGGGGCGGACACAGATACGCAGTATTTT	CASSVEGADTDTQYF
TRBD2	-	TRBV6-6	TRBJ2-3	TGTGCCAGCAGGACGATAGCGGGGGGTACAGATACGCAGTATTTT	CASRTIAGGTDTQYF
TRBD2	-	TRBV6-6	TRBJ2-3	TGTGCCAGCAGACCACTAGCGGGGGGGCAAGATACGCAGTATTTT	CASRPLAGGQDTQYF
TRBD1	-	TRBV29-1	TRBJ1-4	TGCAGCGTTGCGGGACAGGGAATTCGGTCTAATGAAAAACTGTTTTTT	CSVAGQGIRSNEKLFF
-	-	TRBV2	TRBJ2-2	TGTGCCAGCAGTAGCCTAGCGAACACCGGGGAGCTGTTTTTT	CASSSLANTGELFF
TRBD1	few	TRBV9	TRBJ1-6	TGTGCCAGCAGCTCTACAGGGGATAATTCACCCCTCCACTTT	CASSSTGDNSPLHF
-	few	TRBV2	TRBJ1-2	TGTGCCAGCAGCGGGGAGACCGTATATGGCTACACCTTC	CASSGETVYGYTF
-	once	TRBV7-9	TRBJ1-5	TGTGCCAGCAGCTACGCGCCCGGGACGAGGTATAGCAATCAGCCCCAGCATTTT	CASSYAPGTRYSNQPQHF
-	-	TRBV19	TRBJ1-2	TGTGCCAGTAGTCCTACATCCAAGGCGGGCTACACCTTC	CASSPTSKAGYTF
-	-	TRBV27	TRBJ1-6	TGTGCCAGCAATTTGGACAGTTATAATTCACCCCTCCACTTT	CASNLDSYNSPLHF
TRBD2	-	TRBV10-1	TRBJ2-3	TGCGCCAGAAAGGGCCCGGAGCGGGGGGAAGGGTGTGCAGATACGCAGTATTTT	CARKGPERGEGCADTQYF
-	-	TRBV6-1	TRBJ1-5	TGTGCCAGCAGTTCTTTAACCCAAAATCAGCCCCAGCATTTT	CASSSLTQNQPQHF
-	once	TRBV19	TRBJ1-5	TGTGCCAGTAGTTGGGGCGGGGCCCGAAATCAGCCCCAGCATTTT	CASSWGGARNQPQHF
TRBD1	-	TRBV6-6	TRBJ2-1	TGTGCCAGCAGTTACTCAGGGGGCACCAACAATGAGCAGTTCTTC	CASSYSGGTNNEQFF
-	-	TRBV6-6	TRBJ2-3	TGTGCCAGCAGCTATGGCGGGGCGGAGGTAGATACGCAGTATTTT	CASSYGGAEVDTQYF
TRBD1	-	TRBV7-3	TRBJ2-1	TGTGCCAGCAGCTTAACGACAGGGGGCCCCTCCTACAATGAGCAGTTCTTC	CASSLTTGGPSYNEQFF
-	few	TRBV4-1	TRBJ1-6	TGCGCCAGCAGCCAAGAAAGGGGTCTTAATTCACCCCTCCACTTT	CASSQERGLNSPLHF
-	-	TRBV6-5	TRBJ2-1	TGTGCCAGCGGAGAGGGGCGGGGTGAGCAGTTCTTC	CASGEGRGEQFF